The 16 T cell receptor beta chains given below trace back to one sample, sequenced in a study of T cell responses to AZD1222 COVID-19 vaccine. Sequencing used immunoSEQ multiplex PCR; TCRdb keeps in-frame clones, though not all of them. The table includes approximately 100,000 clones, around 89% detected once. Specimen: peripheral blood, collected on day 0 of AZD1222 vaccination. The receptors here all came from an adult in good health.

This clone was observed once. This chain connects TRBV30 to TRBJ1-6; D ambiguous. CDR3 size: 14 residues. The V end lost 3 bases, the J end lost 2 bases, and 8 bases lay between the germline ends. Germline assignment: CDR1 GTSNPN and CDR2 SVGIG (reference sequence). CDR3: CAWRASTYNSPLHF. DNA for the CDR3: TGTGCCTGGAGAGCCTCAACCTATAATTCACCCCTCCACTTT.

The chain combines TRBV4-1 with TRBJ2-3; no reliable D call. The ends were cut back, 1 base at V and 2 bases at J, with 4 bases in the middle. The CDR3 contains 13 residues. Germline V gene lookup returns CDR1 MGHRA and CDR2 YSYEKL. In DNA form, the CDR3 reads TGCGCCAGCAGCCAAGTCCCCACAGATACGCAGTATTTT. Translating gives CASSQVPTDTQYF.

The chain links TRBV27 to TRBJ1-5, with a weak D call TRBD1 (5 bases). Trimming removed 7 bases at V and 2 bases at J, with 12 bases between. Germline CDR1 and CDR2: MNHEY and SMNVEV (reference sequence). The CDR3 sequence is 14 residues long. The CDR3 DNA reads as TGTGCCAGCAAGGGGCCGGGGGGCAATCAGCCCCAGCATTTT. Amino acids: CASKGPGGNQPQHF.

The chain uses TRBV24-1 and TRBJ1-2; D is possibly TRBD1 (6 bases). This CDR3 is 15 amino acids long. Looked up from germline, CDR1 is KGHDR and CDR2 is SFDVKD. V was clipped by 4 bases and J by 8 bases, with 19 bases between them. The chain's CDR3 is CATSDRDTTRSGYTF. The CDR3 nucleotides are TGTGCCACCAGTGACCGGGACACTACTCGCTCGGGCTACACCTTC.

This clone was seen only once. CDR3 residues: CASSLSGTATNEKLFF. In DNA form, the CDR3 reads TGTGCCAGCAGCCTTTCCGGGACAGCAACTAATGAAAAACTGTTTTTT. The chain employs TRBV3-1 (or the pseudogene TRBV3-2) and TRBJ1-4; 7 positions agree with TRBD1. The length of the CDR3 is 16 residues. The trim removed 4 bases at V and 0 bases at J, leaving 5 bases unmatched. Germline V gene lookup returns CDR1 LGHDT and CDR2 YNNKEL (reference sequence).

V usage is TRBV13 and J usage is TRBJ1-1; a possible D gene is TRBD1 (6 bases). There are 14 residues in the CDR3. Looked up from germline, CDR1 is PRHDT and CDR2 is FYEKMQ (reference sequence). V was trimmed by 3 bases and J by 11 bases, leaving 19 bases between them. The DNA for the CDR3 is TGTGCCAGCAGCTTTCAGGGGAGCTCGGCGTATGCTTTCTTT. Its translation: CASSFQGSSAYAFF.

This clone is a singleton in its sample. The CDR3 sequence is CASSFRSSGNTIYF. The CDR3 nucleotides are TGTGCCAGCAGCTTTCGAAGCTCTGGAAACACCATATATTTT. V and J are TRBV11-2 and TRBJ1-3; D gene ambiguous. V was trimmed by 3 bases and J by 0 bases, leaving 6 bases between them. The length of the CDR3 is 14 residues. Germline assignment: CDR1 SGHAT and CDR2 FQNNGV.

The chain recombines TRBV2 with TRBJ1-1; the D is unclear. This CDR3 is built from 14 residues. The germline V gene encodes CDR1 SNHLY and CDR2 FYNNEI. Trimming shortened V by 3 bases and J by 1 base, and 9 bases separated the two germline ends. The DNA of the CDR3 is TGTGCCAGCAGTGATTCCAGACAGAACACTGAAGCTTTCTTT. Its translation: CASSDSRQNTEAFF.

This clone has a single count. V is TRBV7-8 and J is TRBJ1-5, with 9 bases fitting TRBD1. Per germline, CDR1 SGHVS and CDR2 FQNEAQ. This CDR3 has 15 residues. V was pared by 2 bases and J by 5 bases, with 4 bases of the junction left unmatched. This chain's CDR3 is CASSLYRGRDQPQHF. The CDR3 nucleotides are TGTGCCAGCAGCTTATACAGGGGGCGAGATCAGCCCCAGCATTTT.

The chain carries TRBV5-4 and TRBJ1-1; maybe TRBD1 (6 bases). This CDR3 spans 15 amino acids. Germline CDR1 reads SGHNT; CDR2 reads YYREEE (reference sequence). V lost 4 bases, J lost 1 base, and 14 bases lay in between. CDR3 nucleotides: TGTGCCAGCAGCCCAAAGGACAGAAGGAACACTGAAGCTTTCTTT. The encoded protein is CASSPKDRRNTEAFF.

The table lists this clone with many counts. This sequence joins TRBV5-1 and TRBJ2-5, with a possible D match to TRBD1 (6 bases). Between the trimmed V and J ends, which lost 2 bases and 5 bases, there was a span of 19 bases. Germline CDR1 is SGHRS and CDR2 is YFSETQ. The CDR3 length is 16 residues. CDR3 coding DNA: TGCGCCAGCAGCTTTGGTGCCAAAAGGGGGTGGGAGACCCAGTACTTC. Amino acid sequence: CASSFGAKRGWETQYF.

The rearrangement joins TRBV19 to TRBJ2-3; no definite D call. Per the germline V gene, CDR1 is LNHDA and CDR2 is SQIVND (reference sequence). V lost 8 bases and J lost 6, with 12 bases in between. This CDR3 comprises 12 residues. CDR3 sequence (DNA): TGTGCCAGTCGGAGAGGTAGGGATACGCAGTATTTT. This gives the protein CASRRGRDTQYF.

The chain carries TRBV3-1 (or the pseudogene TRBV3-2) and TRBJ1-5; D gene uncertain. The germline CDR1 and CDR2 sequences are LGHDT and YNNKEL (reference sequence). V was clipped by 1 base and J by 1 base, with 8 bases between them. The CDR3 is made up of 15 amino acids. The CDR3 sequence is CASSQVFGSNQPQHF. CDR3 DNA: TGTGCCAGCAGCCAAGTGTTCGGGAGCAATCAGCCCCAGCATTTT.

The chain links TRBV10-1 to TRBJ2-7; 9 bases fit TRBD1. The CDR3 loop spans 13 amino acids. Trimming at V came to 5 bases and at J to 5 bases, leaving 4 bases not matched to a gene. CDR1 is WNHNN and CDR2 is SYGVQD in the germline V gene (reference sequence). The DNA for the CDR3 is TGCGCCAGCAGTCCGGGACAGGGCGACGAGCAGTACTTC. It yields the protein CASSPGQGDEQYF.

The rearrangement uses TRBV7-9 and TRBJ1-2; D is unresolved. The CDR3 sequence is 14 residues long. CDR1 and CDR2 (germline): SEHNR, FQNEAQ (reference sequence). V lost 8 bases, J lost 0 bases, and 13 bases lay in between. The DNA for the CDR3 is TGTGCCAGCCCTAGACCCCCAGCTAACTATGGCTACACCTTC. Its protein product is CASPRPPANYGYTF.

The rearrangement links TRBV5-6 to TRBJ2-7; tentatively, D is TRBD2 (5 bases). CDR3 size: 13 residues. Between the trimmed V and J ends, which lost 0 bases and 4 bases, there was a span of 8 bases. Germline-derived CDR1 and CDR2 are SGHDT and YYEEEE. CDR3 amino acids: CASSLASGYEQYF. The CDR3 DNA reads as TGTGCCAGCAGCTTGGCCTCGGGATACGAGCAGTACTTC.